This TCR beta chain was captured by sequencing in a study of T cell responses to AZD1222 COVID-19 vaccine. General observations from the study: Only five or six AZD1222 recipients were seropositive at baseline. Across the whole spike, CD4 TCRs peaked at regions 160-218 and 743-854. Nearly half of the spike-specific TCRs reportedly recognize variant regions that carry no mutations.

The junction had 16 bases not matched to a gene; V was cut back by 7 bases and J by 3 bases. Germline assignment: CDR1 LNHDA and CDR2 SQIVND (reference sequence). The CDR3 sequence is 18 residues long. As for this clone: What it recognizes is unknown.

The assay was immunoSEQ multiplex PCR, and TCRdb's table has in-frame clones only and misses some. The repertoire has approximately 190,000 clones, approximately 92% of them found once; the top ten carry approximately 1.3%. This receptor was taken from an adult in good health. Sequences were derived from peripheral blood, sampled on day 0 of AZD1222 vaccination. The chain employs TRBV19 and TRBJ1-1; 11 nucleotides match TRBD1. The CDR3 region is CASTVSYWGQGVDTEAFF. CDR3 coding DNA: TGTGCCAGTACGGTTAGTTATTGGGGACAGGGGGTAGACACTGAAGCTTTCTTT.